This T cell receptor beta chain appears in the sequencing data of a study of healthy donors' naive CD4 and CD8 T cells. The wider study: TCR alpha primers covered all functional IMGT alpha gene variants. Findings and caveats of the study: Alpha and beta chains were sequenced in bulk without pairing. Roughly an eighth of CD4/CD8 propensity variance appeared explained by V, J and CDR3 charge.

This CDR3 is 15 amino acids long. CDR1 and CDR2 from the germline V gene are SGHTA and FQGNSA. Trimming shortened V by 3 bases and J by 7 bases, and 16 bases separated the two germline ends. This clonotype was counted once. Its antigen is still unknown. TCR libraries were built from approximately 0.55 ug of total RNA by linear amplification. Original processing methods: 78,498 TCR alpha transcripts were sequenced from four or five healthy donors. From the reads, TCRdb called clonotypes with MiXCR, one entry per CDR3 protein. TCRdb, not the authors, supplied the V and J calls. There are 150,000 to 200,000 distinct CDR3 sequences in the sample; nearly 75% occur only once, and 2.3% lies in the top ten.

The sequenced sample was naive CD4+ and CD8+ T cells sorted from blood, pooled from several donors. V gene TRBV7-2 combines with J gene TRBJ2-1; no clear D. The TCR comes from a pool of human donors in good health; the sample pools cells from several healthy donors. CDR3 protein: CASSLGTGFSNEQFF. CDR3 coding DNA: TGTGCCAGCAGCTTGGGTACTGGGTTCTCTAATGAGCAGTTCTTC. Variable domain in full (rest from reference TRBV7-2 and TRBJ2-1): GAGVSQSPSNKVTEKGKDVELRCDPISGHTALYWYRQSLGQGLEFLIYFQGNSAPDKSGLPSDRFSAERTGGSVSTLTIQRTQQEDSAVYLCASSLGTGFSNEQFFGPGTRLTVL.